This T cell receptor beta chain is from a study of cytomegalovirus exposure and HLA in healthy donors. In this sample, this clone turned up once. Researchers ran the PCR with 60 Vbeta and 13 Jbeta primers. The repertoire was sequenced with immunoSEQ multiplex PCR; TCRdb's copy has only in-frame clones and lacks some. The sample consists of 84,000 or so clones, approximately 65% of them appearing once. This CDR3 is built from 14 residues. V was clipped by 4 bases and J by 3 bases, with 14 bases between them. CDR1 SGDLS and CDR2 YYNGEE come from the germline V gene. Sequences were obtained from PBMCs. The chain employs TRBV9 and TRBJ2-7, with a possible D match to TRBD1 (5 bases). The clonotype was recovered from a woman aged 30 to 39 in good health and CMV-seropositive. Here the CDR3 reads CASSSSYRGYEQYF. For the CDR3, the DNA is TGTGCCAGCAGCTCCTCCTATAGGGGCTACGAGCAGTACTTC.